Each of the 29 T cell receptor beta chains below was sequenced from the same sample in a study of blood T cell repertoires in COVID-19 (dated by TCRdb to the early 2020s). Libraries were built with the immunoSEQ multiplex PCR assay. TCRdb's version of the immuneACCESS table is confined to in-frame rearrangements and falls short of the full clone set. An unresolved V gene accounts for under half of the shortfall where checked; the remainder is of unknown origin. This sample has 300,000 to 350,000 clones in its table, and around 89% of those were observed once. The ten largest clonotypes hold 0.8% to 1.3% of the sample. The specimen was peripheral blood. Receptors were obtained from a woman aged 40-49 years with COVID-19, enrolled during active disease.

This clone appeared a single time. V gene TRBV19 combines with J gene TRBJ2-1; maybe TRBD2 (6 bases). The V gene lost 4 bases and the J gene lost 8 bases, with 12 bases spanning the gap. This CDR3 contains 13 residues. The germline V gene encodes CDR1 LNHDA and CDR2 SQIVND (reference sequence). The CDR3 loop reads CASSTASVDEQFF. CDR3 nucleotide sequence: TGTGCCAGTAGTACCGCTAGCGTAGATGAGCAGTTCTTC.

The chain recombines TRBV28 with TRBJ1-1; 9 bases are shared with TRBD1. Germline CDR1 and CDR2: MDHEN and SYDVKM. V gave up 5 bases and J gave up 8 bases; unmatched junction bases: 12. CDR3 length: 15 amino acids. DNA for the CDR3: TGTGCCAGCAGTGTCCCGGGACAGGGTATTGGGGAAGCTTTCTTT. This codes for CASSVPGQGIGEAFF.

The chain combines TRBV3-1 (or the pseudogene TRBV3-2) with TRBJ1-5, with D possibly TRBD1 on 5 matching bases. The CDR3 extends over 15 amino acids. Germline assignment: CDR1 LGHDT and CDR2 YNNKEL (reference sequence). The V end was cut by 4 bases, the J end by 4 bases, with 14 bases between. The CDR3 DNA sequence: TGTGCCAGCAGCCCCCGGGGGTCTCTTAATCAGCCCCAGCATTTT. Amino acid sequence: CASSPRGSLNQPQHF.

This clone was counted a single time. The chain links TRBV6-5 to TRBJ2-7; D perhaps matches TRBD1 (5 bases). Germline-derived CDR1 and CDR2 are MNHEY and SVGAGI. This CDR3 has 13 amino acids. Trimming removed 10 bases from V and 0 bases from J, with 13 bases in between. The CDR3 loop is CATRRAASYEQYF. CDR3 nucleotides: TGTGCCACCCGCAGGGCGGCCTCCTACGAGCAGTACTTC.

The rearrangement joins TRBV28 to TRBJ1-3; D is unclear. From germline, CDR1 is MDHEN and CDR2 SYDVKM. The CDR3 sequence is 13 residues long. V shed 3 bases and J shed 4 bases, with 7 bases lying between them. CDR3 sequence (DNA): TGTGCCAGCAGTTTGTCTCGGGGAAACACCATATATTTT. Translated, it gives CASSLSRGNTIYF. Combining the CDR3 with reference TRBV28 and TRBJ1-3 gives the whole variable domain DVKVTQSSRYLVKRTGEKVFLECVQDMDHENMFWYRQDPGLGLRLIYFSYDVKMKEKGDIPEGYSVSREKKERFSLILESASTNQTSMYLCASSLSRGNTIYFGEGSWLTVV.

V gene TRBV9 combines with J gene TRBJ2-6; the D gene is possibly TRBD1 (5 bases). The CDR3 totals 15 residues. Germline V gene lookup returns CDR1 SGDLS and CDR2 YYNGEE. Trimming cost V 4 bases and J 0 bases, with 8 bases left between them. In DNA, the CDR3 is TGTGCCAGCAGCCCAAGGGGCTCTGGGGCCAACGTCCTGACTTTC. Amino acids: CASSPRGSGANVLTF.

This clone was seen just once. The chain uses TRBV28 and TRBJ1-3, with TRBD1 as a possible D gene (5 bases). From germline, CDR1 is MDHEN and CDR2 SYDVKM. Trimming removed 6 bases at V and 1 base at J, with 13 bases between. This CDR3 spans 15 amino acids. The DNA for the CDR3 is TGTGCCAGCAGGGCTATCCACAGGTCTGGAAACACCATATATTTT. This sequence encodes CASRAIHRSGNTIYF.

The chain has TRBV5-1 and TRBJ2-7, with 10 nucleotides matching TRBD2. The CDR3 spans 15 residues. Germline V gives CDR1 SGHRS, CDR2 YFSETQ. V was clipped by 5 bases and J by 1 base; unmatched bases: 6. CDR3 sequence (DNA): TGCGCCAGCAGTCCCCTAGCGGGAGTGTCCTACGAGCAGTACTTC. Its translation is CASSPLAGVSYEQYF.

This chain uses TRBV11-2 with TRBJ2-7, with 7 bases that match TRBD2. This CDR3 contains 15 residues. The V gene's germline CDR1 is SGHAT and CDR2 FQNNGV. V dropped 5 bases and J dropped 1; count of bases not matched to a gene: 8. As DNA, the CDR3 is TGTGCCAGCAGCCCCATAAGCGGGATGTCCTACGAGCAGTACTTC. It translates to CASSPISGMSYEQYF.

This clone was detected only a few times. This rearrangement joins TRBV19 to TRBJ2-7; 7 bases map to TRBD1. Trimming took 5 bases from V and 4 from J; bases not matched to a gene: 5. The CDR3 has 13 residues. Germline CDR1 LNHDA, CDR2 SQIVND (reference sequence). CDR3 sequence reads: CASSETGWYEQYF. CDR3 in DNA: TGTGCCAGTAGTGAGACAGGGTGGTACGAGCAGTACTTC.

The rearrangement uses TRBV6-6 and TRBJ1-6; 8 bases map to TRBD1. Germline loops: CDR1 MNHNY, CDR2 SVGAGI (reference sequence). With 5 bases clipped from V and 9 bases from J, the junction kept 3 bases outside the gene matches. This CDR3 comprises 13 residues. The CDR3 region is CASSQGAGSPLHF. In DNA form, the CDR3 reads TGTGCCAGCAGTCAGGGGGCGGGTTCACCCCTCCACTTT.

This sequence joins TRBV5-4 and TRBJ1-2; 8 bases map to TRBD1. Per the germline V gene, CDR1 is SGHNT and CDR2 is YYREEE (reference sequence). The CDR3 has 14 amino acids. Trimming removed 0 bases from V and 13 bases from J; junction bases left unmatched: 11. CDR3 region: CASSLDPGTGGGTF. For the CDR3, the DNA is TGTGCCAGCAGCTTGGATCCCGGGACAGGAGGCGGCACCTTC.

The gene calls are TRBV7-9 and TRBJ2-5, with 9 bases aligning to TRBD1. This CDR3 spans 14 amino acids. Germline V gene data show CDR1 as SEHNR and CDR2 as FQNEAQ (reference sequence). J lost 4 bases, V lost 4 bases, and 4 bases had no gene match. The CDR3 nucleotides are TGTGCCAGCAGCTCGACAGGGGGTGCAGAGACCCAGTACTTC. Its protein product is CASSSTGGAETQYF.

A note on this clone: Other DNA sequences within the sample encode an identical CDR3. V usage is TRBV5-4 and J usage is TRBJ1-2; TRBD1 matches at 8 bases. Looked up from germline, CDR1 is SGHNT and CDR2 is YYREEE (reference sequence). Germline trimming cut 2 bases from V and 8 bases from J; bases unmatched to any gene: 2. CDR3 length equals 12 residues. The CDR3 reads CASSFSGGGYTF. The CDR3 DNA follows: TGTGCCAGCAGCTTTTCAGGGGGCGGCTACACCTTC.

V usage is TRBV9 and J usage is TRBJ2-7; the D is unclear. Germline V gives CDR1 SGDLS, CDR2 YYNGEE. This CDR3 comprises 16 residues. V lost 0 bases and J lost 0, with 13 bases in between. In nucleotides, the CDR3 is TGTGCCAGCAGCGTAGGCAGCGCTTCTGGCTCCTACGAGCAGTACTTC. It specifies CASSVGSASGSYEQYF.

This clone was counted between two and nine times. The V gene is TRBV28, the J gene TRBJ1-6; 9 bases agree with TRBD1. Germline V gives CDR1 MDHEN, CDR2 SYDVKM. V shed 4 bases, J shed 5 bases, and the junction held 18 bases outside the gene matches. The CDR3 sequence is 20 residues long. The CDR3 protein is CASSYGTGDRGSRNNSPLHF. Written as DNA, the CDR3 is TGTGCCAGCAGTTACGGTACGGGTGACAGGGGGTCGAGGAATAATTCACCCCTCCACTTT.

To note about this clone: In the same sample, other DNA sequences code for this CDR3. The V gene is TRBV5-1, the J gene TRBJ2-2, with D possibly TRBD1 on 5 matching bases. Germline lookup yields CDR1 SGHRS and CDR2 YFSETQ. Trimming stripped 2 bases from V and 1 base from J, with 6 bases between. The CDR3 loop spans 14 amino acids. For the CDR3, the DNA is TGCGCCAGCAGCTTAGGACAGAACACCGGGGAGCTGTTTTTT. It encodes CASSLGQNTGELFF.

This chain links TRBV10-3 with TRBJ1-1; no clear D gene. Germline loops: CDR1 ENHRY, CDR2 SYGVKD. The length of the CDR3 is 14 residues. The V gene lost 3 bases and the J gene lost 1 base, with 9 bases spanning the gap. The CDR3 here is CAISDPTQNTEAFF. CDR3 in DNA: TGTGCCATCAGTGATCCGACACAGAACACTGAAGCTTTCTTT.

This chain connects TRBV6-2 or TRBV6-3 to TRBJ2-7; a weak D match, TRBD1 (6 bases). Germline V gene lookup returns CDR1 MNHEY and CDR2 SVGEGT. CDR3 size: 19 residues. V lost 0 bases and J 0 bases, leaving 21 bases between the germline ends. CDR3 region: CASSYSENTGTLSSYEQYF. CDR3 coding DNA: TGTGCCAGCAGTTACTCGGAAAATACTGGGACATTGAGCTCCTACGAGCAGTACTTC.

This clone was recorded only once. CDR3 region: CASSSGENYNEQFF. CDR3 sequence (DNA): TGTGCCAGCAGCTCAGGGGAGAACTACAATGAGCAGTTCTTC. V and J are TRBV11-3 and TRBJ2-1, with a weak D call TRBD1 (6 bases). V lost 4 bases, J lost 3 bases, and 10 bases lay in between. Germline CDR1 is SGHNT and CDR2 is YENEEA. CDR3 length: 14 amino acids. The whole variable domain, remainder taken from reference TRBV11-3 and TRBJ2-1, is EAGVVQSPRYKIIEKKQPVAFWCNPISGHNTLYWYLQNLGQGPELLIRYENEEAVDDSQLPKDRFSAERLKGVDSTLKIQPAELGDSAVYLCASSSGENYNEQFFGPGTRLTVL.

The CDR3 DNA reads TGTGCCACCAGCAGAGATTTCCTTAGGGGCGGACCCCAGCATTTT. Protein sequence: CATSRDFLRGGPQHF. V is TRBV15 and J is TRBJ1-5; tentative D call: TRBD1 (5 bases). The ends were cut back, 0 bases at V and 10 bases at J, with 16 bases in the middle. The CDR3 extends over 15 amino acids. Germline CDR1 is LNHNV and CDR2 is YYDKDF (reference sequence).

The genes are TRBV19 and TRBJ2-7, with TRBD2 matching 8 bases. V shed 10 bases and J 9 bases; nucleotides not matched to a gene: 8. The length of the CDR3 is 11 residues. Germline assignment: CDR1 LNHDA and CDR2 SQIVND (reference sequence). The chain's CDR3 is CATGLGAPQYF. The CDR3, as DNA: TGTGCCACGGGACTAGGAGCGCCGCAGTACTTC.

This chain links TRBV29-1 with TRBJ1-2; 10 nucleotides agree with TRBD1. V lost 7 bases to trimming and J lost 7 bases; unmatched junction nucleotides: 12. In germline, CDR1 is SQVTM, CDR2 ANQGSEA. The CDR3 is 14 amino acids. CDR3 loop: CSAADRGQWGGYTF. As DNA, the CDR3 is TGCAGCGCTGCAGACAGGGGGCAGTGGGGTGGCTACACCTTC. Based on the CDR3 plus reference TRBV29-1 and TRBJ1-2, the full variable domain is SAVISQKPSRDICQRGTSLTIQCQVDSQVTMMFWYRQQPGQSLTLIATANQGSEATYESGFVIDKFPISRPNLTFSTLTVSNMSPEDSSIYLCSAADRGQWGGYTFGSGTRLTVV.

V gene TRBV18 combines with J gene TRBJ2-3, with 13 positions matching TRBD2. Per the germline V gene, CDR1 is KGHSH and CDR2 is LQKENI. CDR3 size: 17 residues. Losses at the gene ends were 3 bases for V and 5 bases for J; bases not matched to a gene: 8. CDR3 protein: CASSPLGLAGLRDTQYF. The CDR3 DNA sequence: TGTGCCAGCTCACCCCTGGGACTAGCGGGGCTGCGAGATACGCAGTATTTT.

About this clone itself: Sequence at one end of the junction differs from germline and may be a read error. V usage is TRBV7-3 and J usage is TRBJ1-1; D is unresolved. The CDR3 is made up of 15 amino acids. Looked up from germline, CDR1 is SGHTA and CDR2 is FQGTGA. As DNA, the CDR3 is TGTGCCAGCAGCCTAACAGCGGTGGTTAACACTGAAGCTTTCTTT. Its protein is CASSLTAVVNTEAFF.

J is TRBJ2-1 and V is TRBV7-2, with 7 bases lining up with TRBD2. This CDR3 is 15 amino acids long. Germline V gives CDR1 SGHTA, CDR2 FQGNSA. Trimming at V came to 2 bases and at J to 4 bases, leaving 5 bases not matched to a gene. The CDR3: CASSLLRGVYNEQFF. In DNA, the CDR3 is TGTGCCAGCAGCTTATTACGGGGGGTATACAATGAGCAGTTCTTC.

The chain uses TRBV2 and TRBJ1-5; D ambiguous. The CDR3 contains 11 residues. The V and J ends lost 4 bases and 8 bases respectively, with 6 bases between them. The germline V gene encodes CDR1 SNHLY and CDR2 FYNNEI. CDR3 bases: TGTGCCAGCAGTGGGAGTGAGCCCCAGCATTTT. It specifies CASSGSEPQHF.

The chain combines TRBV2 with TRBJ1-4, with TRBD1 as a possible D gene (6 bases). This CDR3 has 15 amino acids. Trimming cost V 6 bases and J 3 bases, with 14 bases left between them. The V gene's germline CDR1 is SNHLY and CDR2 FYNNEI. DNA for the CDR3: TGTGCCAGCAGGGCGCAGGGGTTTCCTAATGAAAAACTGTTTTTT. This encodes CASRAQGFPNEKLFF.

This clone was found once. The chain has TRBV18 and TRBJ1-2, with D uncertain. The CDR3 spans 13 residues. Trimming left V 3 bases short and J 2 bases short, with 7 bases between. From germline, CDR1 is KGHSH and CDR2 LQKENI. CDR3 sequence (DNA): TGTGCCAGCTCACCGGCAGGAAACTATGGCTACACCTTC. Its translation: CASSPAGNYGYTF.